These 8 T cell receptor beta chains came from one sample sequenced in a study of a mutant IDH1 vaccine in newly diagnosed glioma. The time point here: week 11, during vaccination. Vaccination used 300 ug of mutant IDH1 20-mer peptide per dose, with topical imiquimod. Only in-frame clones appear in the TCRdb table, and some are missing; sequencing was by immunoSEQ multiplex PCR. This table has 50,000 to 65,000 clones, about 88% appearing once. Their target antigens are unknown. The sequencing used PBMCs, collected from a glioma patient whose treatment included an IDH1 peptide vaccine. The receptor set was obtained from a woman aged 50 to 60 with glioma.

This chain uses TRBV7-8 with TRBJ1-2, with a possible D match to TRBD1 (6 bases). Germline CDR1 reads SGHVS; CDR2 reads FQNEAQ. The CDR3 extends over 14 amino acids. V was clipped by 2 bases and J by 4 bases, with 11 bases between them. DNA for the CDR3: TGTGCCAGCAGCTTACGGGGGCGGGGCTATGGCTACACCTTC. Translation gives CASSLRGRGYGYTF.

This clone was recorded a few times. The gene calls are TRBV6-6 and TRBJ1-4; D perhaps matches TRBD1 (6 bases). Germline V CDR1 and CDR2: MNHNY, SVGAGI (reference sequence). V lost 7 bases, J lost 6 bases, and 18 bases lay in between. CDR3 size: 15 residues. CDR3 coding DNA: TGTGCCAGCACCACCAACAGGGAAGGAGATGAAAAACTGTTTTTT. Translating gives CASTTNREGDEKLFF.

The chain recombines TRBV5-1 with TRBJ1-1; perhaps TRBD1 as D (5 bases). The CDR3 is 14 amino acids. Germline-derived CDR1 and CDR2 are SGHRS and YFSETQ. V gave up 5 bases and J gave up 2 bases, with 13 bases separating them. CDR3 coding DNA: TGCGCCAGCAGGGAGGGGAGCCCCAACACTGAAGCTTTCTTT. Encoded protein: CASREGSPNTEAFF.

This chain links TRBV9 with TRBJ1-1; TRBD1 agrees at 7 bases. CDR1 and CDR2 from the germline V gene are SGDLS and YYNGEE. The J segment lost 10 bases and the V segment lost 3 bases, leaving 6 bases of the junction unmatched. The CDR3 runs 12 residues. CDR3 in DNA: TGTGCCAGCAGCGACACCACAGGGGCAGCTTTCTTT. Translation: CASSDTTGAAFF.

The rearrangement uses TRBV5-4 and TRBJ2-1; weak D call: TRBD2 (6 bases). CDR1 and CDR2 from the germline V gene are SGHNT and YYREEE (reference sequence). CDR3 length: 16 amino acids. Trimming removed 2 bases from V and 0 bases from J, with 12 bases in between. The CDR3 coding sequence is TGTGCCAGCAGCTTTGACGCGGGGACCTCCTACAATGAGCAGTTCTTC. Amino acids: CASSFDAGTSYNEQFF.

The genes are TRBV4-1 and TRBJ1-2; D not resolved. Trimming removed 0 bases at V and 3 bases at J, with 14 bases between. Germline V gene lookup returns CDR1 MGHRA and CDR2 YSYEKL. The CDR3 covers 16 residues. CDR3 nucleotides: TGCGCCAGCAGCCAAGAGTCCTGGGAGCGCGACTATGGCTACACCTTC. As protein: CASSQESWERDYGYTF.

This clone occurred once. The chain links TRBV9 to TRBJ1-5; no reliable D call. The CDR3 covers 13 residues. The germline V and J ends were trimmed by 3 bases and 1 base, with 5 bases remaining between them. Germline CDR1 is SGDLS and CDR2 is YYNGEE. The CDR3 reads CASSDGSNQPQHF. CDR3 sequence (DNA): TGTGCCAGCAGCGACGGGAGCAATCAGCCCCAGCATTTT. Filled out from reference TRBV9 and TRBJ1-5, the complete variable domain reads DSGVTQTPKHLITATGQRVTLRCSPRSGDLSVYWYQQSLDQGLQFLIQYYNGEERAKGNILERFSAQQFPDLHSELNLSSLELGDSALYFCASSDGSNQPQHFGDGTRLSIL.

V is TRBV27 and J is TRBJ2-6, with D maybe TRBD2 (5 bases). This CDR3 contains 15 residues. Germline assignment: CDR1 MNHEY and CDR2 SMNVEV (reference sequence). V lost 6 bases and J 2 bases, leaving 11 bases between the germline ends. Written as DNA, the CDR3 is TGTGCCAGCAGCGAACGGGGTGCTGGGGCCAACGTCCTGACTTTC. Amino acid sequence: CASSERGAGANVLTF.